Below, 12 T cell receptor beta chains from the same sample are listed, as sequenced in a study of T-cell reconstitution after alpha-beta-depleted transplantation in children. It was with unique molecular identifiers that the TCRbeta library was prepared. TCRdb called the PCR reads again in MiXCR, with one record for every CDR3 protein. The table lists about 400,000 distinct CDR3 sequences, over 20% of them singletons. Sequenced here: PBMCs from the stem cell graft donor, sampled from the stem cell graft. These receptors all come from a human donor who donated a stem cell graft to a child with acute myeloid leukemia.

This clonotype showed up many times. This chain links TRBV20-1 with TRBJ2-1; 8 nucleotides match TRBD2. The CDR3 sequence is 15 residues long. Germline values: CDR1 DFQATT, CDR2 SNEGSKA (reference sequence). CDR3 region: CIGSGGPTTYNEQFF. The DNA of the CDR3 is TGCATTGGGTCGGGAGGGCCGACGACCTACAATGAGCAGTTCTTC.

The chain couples TRBV20-1 to TRBJ1-1; a possible D gene is TRBD1 (5 bases). The CDR3 covers 13 residues. Trimming pared 5 bases from V and 3 bases from J, leaving 13 bases between. Germline V gene data show CDR1 as DFQATT and CDR2 as SNEGSKA (reference sequence). As DNA, the CDR3 is TGCAGTGCTCCAGGGACGGTAGACACTGAAGCTTTCTTT. Residues: CSAPGTVDTEAFF.

The rearrangement links TRBV11-2 to TRBJ2-3; a weak D match, TRBD2 (6 bases). V was pared by 0 bases and J by 1 base, with 11 bases between. Germline values: CDR1 SGHAT, CDR2 FQNNGV. This CDR3 is built from 16 residues. CDR3 bases: TGTGCCAGCAGCTTAGAAGGCGGGGAGGGCACAGATACGCAGTATTTT. It encodes CASSLEGGEGTDTQYF.

V is TRBV5-1 and J is TRBJ1-4, with 9 bases lining up with TRBD1. Trimming took 2 bases from V and 8 from J; bases not matched to a gene: 7. Germline V gene sequence: CDR1 SGHRS, CDR2 YFSETQ. The CDR3 consists of 15 residues. DNA for the CDR3: TGCGCCAGCAGCTTTGGGGACAGGGCCCAAGAAAAACTGTTTTTT. This gives the protein CASSFGDRAQEKLFF.

The chain joins TRBV5-6 to TRBJ2-7; D is unresolved. Germline V gives CDR1 SGHDT, CDR2 YYEEEE. The V and J ends lost 4 bases and 3 bases respectively, with 23 bases between them. This CDR3 has 17 residues. The CDR3 protein is CASSPTVGLHYDYEQYF. The CDR3 DNA reads TGTGCCAGCAGCCCTACCGTCGGCCTTCATTACGACTACGAGCAGTACTTC.

This clonotype was recorded at least ten times. This chain joins TRBV20-1 and TRBJ2-7; 9 bases map to TRBD1. This CDR3 has 12 amino acids. J was trimmed by 5 bases and V by 5 bases; bases with no gene match: 4. CDR1 DFQATT and CDR2 SNEGSKA come from the germline V gene (reference sequence). CDR3 amino acids: CSAGRQGDEQYF. The CDR3 coding sequence is TGCAGTGCTGGCCGACAGGGGGACGAGCAGTACTTC.

This clonotype came up a few times. V usage is TRBV5-1 and J usage is TRBJ1-4; D gene ambiguous. The CDR3 is 15 residues long. Trimming removed 3 bases from V and 6 bases from J, with 15 bases in between. CDR1 is SGHRS and CDR2 is YFSETQ in the germline V gene. CDR3 nucleotides: TGCGCCAGCAGCTCGACGGACCGCGGGGATGAAAAACTGTTTTTT. This gives the protein CASSSTDRGDEKLFF.

The J gene is TRBJ2-1, the V gene TRBV7-9, with 8 bases that match TRBD2. Per germline, CDR1 SEHNR and CDR2 FQNEAQ (reference sequence). J was trimmed by 0 bases and V by 4 bases; bases with no gene match: 5. The CDR3 length is 16 residues. The CDR3 here is CASSSQRGSSYNEQFF. The CDR3 DNA sequence: TGTGCCAGCAGCTCCCAGCGGGGGAGCTCCTACAATGAGCAGTTCTTC. Full variable domain (rest looked up from reference TRBV7-9 and TRBJ2-1): DTGVSQNPRHKITKRGQNVTFRCDPISEHNRLYWYRQTLGQGPEFLTYFQNEAQLEKSRLLSDRFSAERPKGSFSTLEIQRTEQGDSAMYLCASSSQRGSSYNEQFFGPGTRLTVL.

The chain combines TRBV28 with TRBJ1-5; no clear D. The CDR3 runs 14 residues. Germline CDR1 is MDHEN and CDR2 is SYDVKM. Trimming shortened V by 2 bases and J by 7 bases, and 12 bases separated the two germline ends. CDR3 DNA: TGTGCCAGCAGTTTAGTACTTGAGGGACAGCCCCAGCATTTT. Translating it yields CASSLVLEGQPQHF.

This clonotype was observed a handful of times. V is TRBV10-3 and J is TRBJ2-7; D may match TRBD1 or TRBD2 (5 bases each). The CDR3 runs 16 residues. The germline gives CDR1 ENHRY, CDR2 SYGVKD. Trimming pared 3 bases from V and 0 bases from J, leaving 15 bases between. CDR3: CAISEVGTGSSYEQYF. The CDR3 DNA is TGTGCCATCAGTGAAGTTGGGACGGGGAGCTCCTACGAGCAGTACTTC.

The CDR3 sequence is CASSLGARVNTEAFF. CDR3 nucleotide sequence: TGCGCCAGCAGCTTGGGGGCCAGGGTGAACACTGAAGCTTTCTTT. This chain connects TRBV5-1 to TRBJ1-1; weak D call: TRBD1 (5 bases). Deletions cut 0 bases from V and 0 bases from J, with 9 bases between. This CDR3 region has 15 residues. Germline-derived CDR1 and CDR2 are SGHRS and YFSETQ.

This clonotype has more than one count but fewer than ten. V is TRBV28 and J is TRBJ2-1, with D unresolved. This CDR3 is 13 amino acids long. V lost 10 bases and J 6 bases, leaving 16 bases between the germline ends. CDR1 is MDHEN and CDR2 is SYDVKM in the germline V gene. The CDR3 loop is CATLPSGPNEQFF. CDR3 DNA sequence: TGTGCCACCTTACCATCAGGCCCCAATGAGCAGTTCTTC.